A single sample is the source of the 27 T cell receptor beta chains below, sequenced in a study of blood T cell repertoires in COVID-19. Using immunoSEQ multiplex PCR, the repertoire was profiled, and TCRdb retains in-frame clones only, with some absent. This sample has about 83,000 clones, with roughly 83% found just once. The sample was peripheral blood. These receptors came from a man aged 45-65 years with active COVID-19.

This chain connects TRBV24-1 to TRBJ1-5, with D possibly matching TRBD1 (5 bases). The V and J ends lost 3 bases and 1 base respectively, with 12 bases between them. Germline CDR1 reads KGHDR; CDR2 reads SFDVKD. The CDR3 loop spans 16 amino acids. The CDR3 DNA is TGTGCCACCAGTGATCCAGGGCCAGGCAGCAATCAGCCCCAGCATTTT. Translation gives CATSDPGPGSNQPQHF.

In this sample, this clone turned up a few times. The J gene is TRBJ2-4, the V gene TRBV5-5, with 7 bases lining up with TRBD1. The V segment lost 0 bases and the J segment 7 bases; nucleotides outside the gene matches: 10. The CDR3 totals 16 residues. Germline loops: CDR1 SGHKS, CDR2 YYEKEE (reference sequence). The CDR3 coding sequence is TGTGCCAGCAGCTTGGCGCCGACAGGGTCAATGAACATTCAGTACTTC. Translation gives CASSLAPTGSMNIQYF.

This clone is medium-sized. The gene calls are TRBV6-5 and TRBJ1-2; D may be TRBD1 (5 bases). Per germline, CDR1 MNHEY and CDR2 SVGAGI. The CDR3 totals 14 residues. Trimming took 0 bases from V and 5 from J, leaving 10 bases between them. The CDR3 spells CASSYSEGRYGYTF. CDR3 sequence (DNA): TGTGCCAGCAGTTACTCGGAGGGGCGGTATGGCTACACCTTC.

This chain joins TRBV6-2 or TRBV6-3 and TRBJ1-1; D unresolved. CDR1 and CDR2 (germline): MNHEY, SVGEGT. The CDR3 runs 15 residues. Trimming stripped 2 bases from V and 0 bases from J, with 10 bases between. The CDR3 protein is CASSYEGWMNTEAFF. The CDR3 DNA sequence: TGTGCCAGCAGTTACGAGGGTTGGATGAACACTGAAGCTTTCTTT.

Notes on this clone: This sample includes further DNA sequences coding for the same CDR3. This chain connects TRBV9 to TRBJ2-2, with TRBD2 matching 8 bases. The CDR3 contains 17 residues. With V trimmed by 0 bases and J by 3 bases, 7 bases remained unmatched. Germline V CDR1 and CDR2: SGDLS, YYNGEE. The CDR3: CASSVGEAGGYTGELFF. As DNA, the CDR3 is TGTGCCAGCAGCGTAGGGGAGGCGGGGGGCTACACCGGGGAGCTGTTTTTT.

The chain is built from TRBV5-1 and TRBJ2-2; D is unclear. Trimming took 2 bases from V and 4 from J, leaving 6 bases between them. The CDR3 length is 13 residues. Germline V lookup: CDR1 SGHRS, CDR2 YFSETQ. This chain's CDR3 is CASSFRVTGELFF. CDR3 sequence (DNA): TGCGCCAGCAGCTTCCGGGTCACCGGGGAGCTGTTTTTT. The full variable domain, with the rest looked up from reference TRBV5-1 and TRBJ2-2, is KAGVTQTPRYLIKTRGQQVTLSCSPISGHRSVSWYQQTPGQGLQFLFEYFSETQRNKGNFPGRFSGRQFSNSRSEMNVSTLELGDSALYLCASSFRVTGELFFGEGSRLTVL.

The chain links TRBV6-4 to TRBJ1-2, with D possibly matching TRBD1 (5 bases). CDR1 MRHNA and CDR2 SNTAGT come from the germline V gene. V was cut by 6 bases and J by 4 bases, with 12 bases left in between. The CDR3 covers 13 residues. This chain's CDR3 is CASSDGTLYGYTF. The CDR3, as DNA: TGTGCCAGCAGCGACGGGACTCTCTATGGCTACACCTTC.

The V and J genes are TRBV24-1 and TRBJ2-3; D ambiguous. There are 14 residues in the CDR3. Per germline, CDR1 KGHDR and CDR2 SFDVKD. Trimming left V 1 base short and J 4 bases short, with 8 bases between. The CDR3 sequence is CATSDLRSSDTQYF. CDR3 DNA sequence: TGTGCCACCAGTGATTTACGGTCATCAGATACGCAGTATTTT.

The chain joins TRBV7-3 to TRBJ2-7; TRBD1 agrees at 9 bases. The V gene's germline CDR1 is SGHTA and CDR2 FQGTGA. J gave up 4 bases and V 6 bases, and 4 bases lay outside the gene matches. This CDR3 has 13 amino acids. CDR3 nucleotides: TGTGCCAGCAGGGGACAGGGATCGTACGAGCAGTACTTC. Amino acid sequence: CASRGQGSYEQYF.

This chain connects TRBV5-6 to TRBJ1-4; 9 bases map to TRBD1. The CDR3 is 16 residues long. The junction had 11 bases not matched to a gene; V was cut back by 4 bases and J by 7 bases. The germline V gene has CDR1 SGHDT and CDR2 YYEEEE. The CDR3 here is CASSLPPGQGAEKLFF. The CDR3 nucleotides read TGTGCCAGCAGCCTACCGCCGGGACAGGGTGCTGAAAAACTGTTTTTT.

The V call is TRBV5-1, the J call TRBJ1-1; D is unclear. CDR1 is SGHRS and CDR2 is YFSETQ in the germline V gene. This CDR3 is 13 amino acids long. V lost 3 bases, J lost 3 bases, and 9 bases lay in between. The CDR3 loop reads CASSSRTDTEAFF. The CDR3 DNA reads as TGCGCCAGCAGCTCCCGTACGGACACTGAAGCTTTCTTT.

In its sample, this clone was seen once. V gene TRBV10-3 combines with J gene TRBJ2-7, with TRBD2 matching over 13 bases. Germline V gene data show CDR1 as ENHRY and CDR2 as SYGVKD. The CDR3 has 16 amino acids. J gave up 5 bases and V 4 bases, and 8 bases lay outside the gene matches. In DNA, the CDR3 is TGTGCCATCAGTGTGGGACTAGCGGGATCTAACGACGAGCAGTACTTC. This encodes CAISVGLAGSNDEQYF.

Sample share makes this clone medium-sized. V gene TRBV7-3 combines with J gene TRBJ1-2; D might be TRBD1 (5 bases). Germline V gives CDR1 SGHTA, CDR2 FQGTGA. CDR3 size: 14 residues. V was pared by 4 bases and J by 6 bases, with 15 bases between. In nucleotides, the CDR3 is TGTGCCAGCAGCTCCCTCGGGGGGTCGGATGGCTACACCTTC. It translates to CASSSLGGSDGYTF.

The V and J genes are TRBV5-5 and TRBJ1-1; D perhaps matches TRBD1 (5 bases). CDR3 length: 14 residues. V shed 4 bases and J shed 1 base, with 11 bases lying between them. Germline V gene lookup returns CDR1 SGHKS and CDR2 YYEKEE (reference sequence). The CDR3 nucleotides read TGTGCCAGCAGCACCCGGACATCGAACACTGAAGCTTTCTTT. Residues: CASSTRTSNTEAFF.

In this sample, this clone turned up a few times. The chain uses TRBV2 and TRBJ2-3, with D possibly TRBD2 on 5 matching bases. Germline CDR1 SNHLY, CDR2 FYNNEI. The CDR3 extends over 14 amino acids. V lost 6 bases to trimming and J lost 14 bases, with 24 bases between them. CDR3 sequence: CASSYTSGEKVPYF. DNA for the CDR3: TGTGCCAGCAGCTATACTAGTGGGGAGAAAGTCCCGTATTTT.

Here the CDR3 DNA reads TGTGCCAGCAGTGAGTGGGCAGGGGGCAATGAAAAACTGTTTTTT. It yields the protein CASSEWAGGNEKLFF. The genes are TRBV2 and TRBJ1-4; 8 bases are shared with TRBD1. J gave up 5 bases and V 3 bases, and 5 bases lay outside the gene matches. Per germline, CDR1 SNHLY and CDR2 FYNNEI. CDR3 length equals 15 residues.

The chain uses TRBV4-3 and TRBJ1-1; 10 bases are a match to TRBD1. Germline CDR1 reads LGHNA; CDR2 reads YSLEER. V shed 4 bases, J shed 3 bases, and the junction held 2 bases outside the gene matches. The CDR3 extends over 14 amino acids. The DNA of the CDR3 is TGCGCCAGCAGCCGGGGACAGGGGTACACTGAAGCTTTCTTT. Its protein is CASSRGQGYTEAFF.

V usage is TRBV27 and J usage is TRBJ2-2; D unresolved. V lost 5 bases, J lost 0 bases, and 7 bases lay in between. The CDR3 runs 14 residues. Germline lookup yields CDR1 MNHEY and CDR2 SMNVEV (reference sequence). In DNA, the CDR3 is TGTGCCAGCAGTAGTACAACGAACACCGGGGAGCTGTTTTTT. It codes for CASSSTTNTGELFF.

The chain combines TRBV4-3 with TRBJ1-2; 7 bases line up with TRBD1. CDR3 length equals 15 residues. The ends lost 0 bases at V and 6 bases at J; junction bases unmatched: 7. Germline CDR1 and CDR2: LGHNA and YSLEER. In nucleotides, the CDR3 is TGCGCCAGCAGCCAAGATCGCCAGGGGGTGAATGGCTACACCTTC. Its translation is CASSQDRQGVNGYTF.

V and J are TRBV10-3 and TRBJ1-6; the D gene is possibly TRBD1 (5 bases). Looked up from germline, CDR1 is ENHRY and CDR2 is SYGVKD. The CDR3 has 14 amino acids. The V end lost 1 base, the J end lost 7 bases, and 8 bases lay between the germline ends. The CDR3 DNA follows: TGTGCCATCAGTGAGTTACAGGTCAATTCACCCCTCCACTTT. This translates into CAISELQVNSPLHF.

This clone was seen only once. CDR3 in amino acids: CASSLRYDGYTF. The CDR3 DNA follows: TGTGCCAGCAGTTTACGCTACGATGGCTACACCTTC. This chain uses TRBV28 with TRBJ1-2; D uncertain. CDR1 is MDHEN and CDR2 is SYDVKM in the germline V gene. The CDR3 runs to 12 residues. V was clipped by 2 bases and J by 6 bases, with 7 bases between them.

This CDR3 is CAIRGQIQETQYF. The DNA of the CDR3 is TGTGCCATCAGGGGACAGATACAAGAGACCCAGTACTTC. This rearrangement joins TRBV10-3 to TRBJ2-5; 7 nucleotides match TRBD1. The V and J ends lost 6 bases and 2 bases, in that order; junction bases with no gene match: 3. CDR1 is ENHRY and CDR2 is SYGVKD in the germline V gene. The CDR3 contains 13 residues.

The V and J genes are TRBV9 and TRBJ1-3, with 8 nucleotides matching TRBD1. Germline values: CDR1 SGDLS, CDR2 YYNGEE. The CDR3 is 18 amino acids. Losses at the gene ends were 2 bases for V and 1 base for J; bases not matched to a gene: 11. The CDR3 DNA reads TGTGCCAGCAGCGTTCGAAGGGACAGGAGTAATTCTGGAAACACCATATATTTT. Encoded protein: CASSVRRDRSNSGNTIYF.

The chain combines TRBV7-9 with TRBJ2-5, with 9 nucleotides matching TRBD1. The CDR3 has 13 residues. The germline gives CDR1 SEHNR, CDR2 FQNEAQ (reference sequence). Germline trimming cut 8 bases from V and 1 base from J; bases unmatched to any gene: 2. CDR3 DNA sequence: TGTGCCAGCGCGGGACAGGGCCAAGAGACCCAGTACTTC. Protein product: CASAGQGQETQYF.

The rearrangement uses TRBV7-2 and TRBJ1-5, with 7 bases matching TRBD1. J was trimmed by 1 base and V by 1 base; bases with no gene match: 1. Germline V lookup: CDR1 SGHTA, CDR2 FQGNSA. CDR3 size: 15 residues. This CDR3 is CASSLGDRSNQPQHF. The CDR3, as DNA: TGTGCCAGCAGCTTAGGGGACAGAAGCAATCAGCCCCAGCATTTT.

The chain is built from TRBV14 and TRBJ2-1; TRBD1 might be the D (5 bases). V was cut by 2 bases and J by 9 bases, with 23 bases left in between. Per germline, CDR1 SGHDN and CDR2 FVKESK. CDR3 length equals 17 residues. CDR3 DNA: TGTGCCAGCAGCCAATTCGGTGGCAGGGCAAGGATGGTTGAGCAGTTCTTC. As protein: CASSQFGGRARMVEQFF.

The chain links TRBV4-1 to TRBJ1-1; 7 nucleotides align to TRBD1. Germline V gene data show CDR1 as MGHRA and CDR2 as YSYEKL. V lost 5 bases and J lost 6; bases outside the gene matches: 21. The CDR3 sequence is 18 residues long. CDR3 loop: CASSANRGGLMRIPEAFF. The DNA of the CDR3 is TGCGCCAGCAGCGCGAATCGAGGGGGCTTAATGAGGATCCCTGAAGCTTTCTTT.